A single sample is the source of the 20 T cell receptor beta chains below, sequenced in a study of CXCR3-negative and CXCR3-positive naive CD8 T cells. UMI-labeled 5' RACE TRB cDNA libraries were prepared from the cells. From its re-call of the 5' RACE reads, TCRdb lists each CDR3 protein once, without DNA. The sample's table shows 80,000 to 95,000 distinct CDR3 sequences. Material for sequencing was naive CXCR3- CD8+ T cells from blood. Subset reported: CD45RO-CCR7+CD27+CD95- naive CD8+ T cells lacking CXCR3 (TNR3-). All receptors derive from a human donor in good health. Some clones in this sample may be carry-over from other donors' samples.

The CDR3 loop is CAISGRTGGSTDTQYF. The chain uses TRBV10-3 and TRBJ2-3; the D gene TCRdb calls, TRBD1, cannot be checked with no DNA. The germline gives CDR1 ENHRY, CDR2 SYGVKD. The CDR3 has 16 amino acids.

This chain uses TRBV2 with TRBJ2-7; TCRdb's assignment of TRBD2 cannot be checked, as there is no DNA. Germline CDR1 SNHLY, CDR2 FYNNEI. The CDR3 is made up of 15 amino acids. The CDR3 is CASSASGAFTYEQYF.

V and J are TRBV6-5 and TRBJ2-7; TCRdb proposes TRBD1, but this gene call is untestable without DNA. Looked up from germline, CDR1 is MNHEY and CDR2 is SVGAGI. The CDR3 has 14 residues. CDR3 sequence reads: CASSPAVSYYEQYF.

CDR3 residues: CASSTLQENSYEQYF. The chain uses TRBV4-1 and TRBJ2-7; TCRdb names TRBD2, which stays unverified in the absence of DNA. The CDR3 totals 15 residues. Germline V gene data show CDR1 as MGHRA and CDR2 as YSYEKL.

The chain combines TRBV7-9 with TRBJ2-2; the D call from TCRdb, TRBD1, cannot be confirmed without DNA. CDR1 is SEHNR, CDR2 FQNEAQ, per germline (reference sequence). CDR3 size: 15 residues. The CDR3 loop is CASSTRDGPTGELFF.

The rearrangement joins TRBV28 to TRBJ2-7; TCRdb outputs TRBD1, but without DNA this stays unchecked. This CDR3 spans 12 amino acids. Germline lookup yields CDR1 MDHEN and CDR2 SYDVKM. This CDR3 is CASSLPGIEQYF.

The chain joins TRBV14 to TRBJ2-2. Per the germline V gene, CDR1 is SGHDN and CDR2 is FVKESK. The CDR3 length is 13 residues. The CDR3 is CASEPMNTGELFF.

Here the CDR3 reads CASSLAGGVNSFQYF. The rearrangement uses TRBV7-6 and TRBJ2-3. The CDR3 is 15 amino acids. Germline lookup yields CDR1 SGHVS and CDR2 FNYEAQ.

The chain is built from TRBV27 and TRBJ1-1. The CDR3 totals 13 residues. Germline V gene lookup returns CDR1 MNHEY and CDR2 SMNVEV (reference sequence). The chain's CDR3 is CASSLLGYTEAFF.

The CDR3 protein is CASSSTTEPNTGELFF. The J gene is TRBJ2-2, the V gene TRBV7-9; as DNA is missing, the TRBD1 call by TCRdb cannot be tested. The CDR3 runs to 16 residues. CDR1 and CDR2 (germline): SEHNR, FQNEAQ (reference sequence).

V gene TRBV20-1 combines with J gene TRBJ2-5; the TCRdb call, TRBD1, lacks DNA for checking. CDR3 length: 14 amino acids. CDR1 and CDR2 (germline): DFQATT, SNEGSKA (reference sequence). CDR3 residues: CSARGDSFQETQYF.

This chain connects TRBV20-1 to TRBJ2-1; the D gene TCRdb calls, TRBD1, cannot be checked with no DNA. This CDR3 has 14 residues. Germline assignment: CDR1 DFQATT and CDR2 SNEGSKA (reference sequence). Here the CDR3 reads CSADQGAGYNEQFF.

CDR3 protein: CASSQPYKRSSGANVLTF. The J gene is TRBJ2-6, the V gene TRBV14. Per germline, CDR1 SGHDN and CDR2 FVKESK. The CDR3 has 18 residues.

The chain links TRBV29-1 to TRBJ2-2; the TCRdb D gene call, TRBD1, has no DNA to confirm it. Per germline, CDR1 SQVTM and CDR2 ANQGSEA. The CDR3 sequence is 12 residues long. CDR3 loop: CSAAHPTGELFF.

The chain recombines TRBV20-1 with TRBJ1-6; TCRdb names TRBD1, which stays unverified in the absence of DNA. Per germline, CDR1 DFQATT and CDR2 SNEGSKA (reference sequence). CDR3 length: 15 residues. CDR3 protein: CSASGTGSDNSPLHF.

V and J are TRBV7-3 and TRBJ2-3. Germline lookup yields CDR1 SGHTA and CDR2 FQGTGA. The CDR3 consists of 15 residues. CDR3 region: CASSLIGGSTDTQYF.

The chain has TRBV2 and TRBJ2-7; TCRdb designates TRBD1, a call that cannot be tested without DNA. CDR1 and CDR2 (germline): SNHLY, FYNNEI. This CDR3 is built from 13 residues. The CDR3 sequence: CASRPGGPYEQYF.

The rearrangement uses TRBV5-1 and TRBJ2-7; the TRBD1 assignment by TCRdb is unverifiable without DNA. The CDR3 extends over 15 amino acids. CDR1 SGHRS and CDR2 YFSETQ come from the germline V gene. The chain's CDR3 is CASSYTGGLLDEQYF.

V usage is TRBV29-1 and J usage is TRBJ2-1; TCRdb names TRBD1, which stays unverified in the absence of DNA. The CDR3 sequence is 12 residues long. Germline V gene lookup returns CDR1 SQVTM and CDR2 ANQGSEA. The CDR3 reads CSVRGPGNEQFF.

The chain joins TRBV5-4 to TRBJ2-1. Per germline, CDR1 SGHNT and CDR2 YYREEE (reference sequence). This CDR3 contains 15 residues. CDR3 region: CASSFGENSYNEQFF.